This T cell receptor (beta chain) was captured in a study of early stage breast cancer tumors. The CDR3 loop spans 15 amino acids. V lost 5 bases to trimming and J lost 0 bases, with 14 bases between them. Germline V gene sequence: CDR1 SGDLS, CDR2 YYNGEE. Clones were read by immunoSEQ multiplex PCR, and TCRdb kept only the in-frame ones, dropping some. The table includes 35,000 to 45,000 clones, over 65% detected once. The chain couples TRBV9 to TRBJ1-1, with D hard to call. This receptor was identified in a person in their 60s with breast cancer. Sequenced input: blood. The CDR3 spells CASRPFSSLNTEAFF. DNA for the CDR3: TGTGCCAGCAGACCATTCTCCAGTTTGAACACTGAAGCTTTCTTT.